This is a list of T cell receptor beta chains from one sample in a study of shared clonotypes between healthy human individuals. Assay: immunoSEQ multiplex PCR; the TCRdb copy retains only in-frame clones and omits some. This table has some 1,900,000 clones, approximately 94% appearing once. The source material was naive CD8+ T cells sorted from blood. The origin of the receptors is a man in his late teens or twenties in good health. Both conserved end residues are part of each CDR3. The D gene is left open where the match is weak. Not all rows give a size; the values are once, few, many and, for expanded clones, a class.

j_gene	abundance	d_gene	v_gene	CDR3aa	CDR3nt
TRBJ2-5	-	TRBD2	TRBV6-5	CASSTSGGIQETQYF	TGTGCCAGCAGTACTAGCGGGGGGATCCAAGAGACCCAGTACTTC
TRBJ2-7	-	-	TRBV13	CASSVGSGRSYEQYF	TGTGCCAGCAGCGTGGGAAGTGGTCGCTCCTACGAGCAGTACTTC
TRBJ2-7	once	TRBD2	TRBV5-5	CASSLSARGATYEQYF	TGTGCCAGCAGCTTGAGTGCGCGGGGGGCCACCTACGAGCAGTACTTC
TRBJ1-2	once	-	TRBV27	CASSLWGGANGYTF	TGTGCCAGCAGTTTATGGGGGGGCGCAAATGGCTACACCTTC
TRBJ2-3	-	-	TRBV11-2	CASLEAQAPDTQYF	TGTGCCAGCCTCGAAGCACAGGCGCCAGATACGCAGTATTTT
TRBJ1-2	-	-	TRBV4-2	CASSQEGYTESYGYTF	TGTGCCAGCAGCCAAGAAGGTTATACCGAGAGCTATGGCTACACCTTC
TRBJ2-7	-	-	TRBV6-6	CASRDLEEGPYEQYF	TGTGCCAGCAGGGATTTAGAAGAGGGCCCCTACGAGCAGTACTTC
TRBJ2-7	-	-	TRBV5-1	CASSLDQMIYEQYF	TGCGCCAGCAGCTTGGACCAGATGATCTACGAGCAGTACTTC
TRBJ2-3	-	-	TRBV4-3	CASSQDPGADTQYF	TGCGCCAGCAGCCAAGATCCAGGGGCAGATACGCAGTATTTT
TRBJ2-7	-	TRBD1	TRBV7-9	CASSIGSGTATYEQYF	TGTGCCAGCAGCATTGGTTCCGGGACAGCGACCTACGAGCAGTACTTC
TRBJ1-4	-	-	TRBV7-6	CASSSENTNEKLFF	TGTGCCAGCAGCTCTGAAAACACTAATGAAAAACTGTTTTTT
TRBJ1-4	-	-	TRBV30	CAWTSKDFPTNEKLFF	TGTGCCTGGACCTCTAAGGACTTCCCAACTAATGAAAAACTGTTTTTT
TRBJ2-7	-	-	TRBV18	CASSPVGDNEQYF	TGTGCCAGCTCACCAGTAGGGGACAACGAGCAGTACTTC
TRBJ1-4	-	-	TRBV27	CASGGSYATNEKLFF	TGTGCCAGCGGTGGCTCCTATGCAACTAATGAAAAACTGTTTTTT
TRBJ2-2	-	TRBD1	TRBV2	CASSRALGDRLTGELFF	TGTGCCAGCAGTAGGGCACTTGGGGACAGGCTAACCGGGGAGCTGTTTTTT